These 15 T cell receptor beta chains were all obtained from the same sample, sequenced in a study of blood T cell repertoires in COVID-19. Profiled with immunoSEQ multiplex PCR; TCRdb holds only in-frame clones, not every one. The profile shows about 85,000 clones, 82% of them singletons. The specimen sequenced was peripheral blood. The receptors come from an elderly woman with acute or convalescent COVID-19.

The chain employs TRBV19 and TRBJ1-5, with TRBD1 identical over 10 bases. The CDR3 loop spans 16 amino acids. CDR1 is LNHDA, CDR2 SQIVND, per germline (reference sequence). J gave up 6 bases and V 5 bases, and 10 bases lay outside the gene matches. The CDR3 protein is CASSLRSTGGVQPQHF. CDR3 DNA sequence: TGTGCCAGTAGTCTCAGGTCGACAGGGGGCGTTCAGCCCCAGCATTTT.

This clone has a single count. The chain links TRBV28 to TRBJ2-5; D gene uncertain. V dropped 3 bases and J dropped 5 bases, with 10 bases sitting between them. This CDR3 has 13 amino acids. Germline assignment: CDR1 MDHEN and CDR2 SYDVKM. The CDR3 nucleotides read TGTGCCAGCAGTTTCGCCCCACGGGAGACCCAGTACTTC. It translates to CASSFAPRETQYF.

The rearrangement uses TRBV28 and TRBJ1-2, with 11 bases matching TRBD1. CDR1 is MDHEN and CDR2 is SYDVKM in the germline V gene. Trimming took 6 bases from V and 0 from J; bases not matched to a gene: 15. The length of the CDR3 is 19 residues. The CDR3 region is CASRPPPGTGGLPNYGYTF. Written as DNA, the CDR3 is TGTGCCAGCAGGCCTCCTCCCGGGACAGGGGGGCTTCCTAACTATGGCTACACCTTC.

A note on this clone: Other DNA sequences in this sample translate to the same CDR3. This chain links TRBV3-1 (or the pseudogene TRBV3-2) with TRBJ1-1; D is ambiguous. V was trimmed by 1 base and J by 1 base, leaving 7 bases between them. The CDR3 consists of 14 residues. Germline-derived CDR1 and CDR2 are LGHDT and YNNKEL (reference sequence). The CDR3 coding sequence is TGTGCCAGCAGCCAAGTCCTTCCGAACACTGAAGCTTTCTTT. This translates into CASSQVLPNTEAFF.

The CDR3 DNA is TGTGCCAGCAGTTTAATAGCTTACAATGAGCAGTTCTTC. Its protein is CASSLIAYNEQFF. The chain has TRBV12-3 or TRBV12-4 and TRBJ2-1; D is unresolved. This CDR3 region has 13 residues. The V and J ends lost 2 bases and 4 bases respectively, with 6 bases between them.

The V gene is TRBV18, the J gene TRBJ2-1; possibly TRBD1 for D (5 bases). V lost 2 bases and J lost 0, with 14 bases in between. Germline V lookup: CDR1 KGHSH, CDR2 LQKENI. The CDR3 has 17 residues. CDR3 sequence (DNA): TGTGCCAGCTCACCAGGGGCAGGGTCAGGCTCCTACAATGAGCAGTTCTTC. Amino acids: CASSPGAGSGSYNEQFF.

This clone was observed once. This sequence joins TRBV6-1 and TRBJ2-7; possible D gene TRBD2, 6 bases. Trimming removed 1 base from V and 3 bases from J, with 16 bases in between. Germline CDR1 and CDR2: MNHNS and SASEGT. The CDR3 contains 16 residues. CDR3 loop: CASSEGAGTSVYEQYF. The CDR3 DNA sequence: TGTGCCAGCAGTGAAGGGGCGGGAACCTCGGTCTACGAGCAGTACTTC.

This chain joins TRBV3-1 (or the pseudogene TRBV3-2) and TRBJ1-1; 7 bases fit TRBD1. J gave up 11 bases and V 1 base, and 13 bases lay outside the gene matches. Looked up from germline, CDR1 is LGHDT and CDR2 is YNNKEL (reference sequence). The CDR3 is 15 residues long. This CDR3 reads CASSQAPGQAVFAFF. The CDR3 DNA follows: TGTGCCAGCAGCCAAGCGCCAGGACAGGCGGTGTTCGCTTTCTTT.

This clone was recorded a few times. V usage is TRBV27 and J usage is TRBJ1-5; 9 nucleotides align to TRBD1. Germline values: CDR1 MNHEY, CDR2 SMNVEV (reference sequence). The length of the CDR3 is 16 residues. The V gene end was trimmed by 4 bases and the J gene end by 4 bases; junction bases not matched to a gene: 8. Written as DNA, the CDR3 is TGTGCCAGCAGTTCACTATCCGGGACAGGGAATCAGCCCCAGCATTTT. Translation gives CASSSLSGTGNQPQHF.

This chain links TRBV5-6 with TRBJ1-1; D ambiguous. This CDR3 contains 13 residues. The V gene lost 4 bases and the J gene lost 1 base, with 8 bases spanning the gap. Germline lookup yields CDR1 SGHDT and CDR2 YYEEEE. The DNA of the CDR3 is TGTGCCAGCAGCCCGCGTCCGAACACTGAAGCTTTCTTT. It codes for CASSPRPNTEAFF.

CDR3 DNA: TGTGCCAGCAGCAGGGGTCGGGGCGGGAGGTACGAGCAGTACTTC. It yields the protein CASSRGRGGRYEQYF. The V call is TRBV3-1 (or the pseudogene TRBV3-2), the J call TRBJ2-7; TRBD2 aligns across 8 bases. The CDR3 sequence is 15 residues long. Unmatched junction bases numbered 10, after V lost 5 bases and J lost 4 bases. The germline V gene has CDR1 LGHDT and CDR2 YNNKEL (reference sequence).

The chain employs TRBV10-3 and TRBJ1-5, with TRBD1 matching 7 bases. This CDR3 has 13 residues. Germline V lookup: CDR1 ENHRY, CDR2 SYGVKD. The V gene end was trimmed by 10 bases and the J gene end by 2 bases; junction bases not matched to a gene: 5. The CDR3, as DNA: TGTGCCAGTGGACAGGACCGCAATCAGCCCCAGCATTTT. This encodes CASGQDRNQPQHF.

This chain links TRBV7-9 with TRBJ2-7, with 9 bases aligning to TRBD1. Germline CDR1 is SEHNR and CDR2 is FQNEAQ (reference sequence). The CDR3 is 13 residues long. Trimming took 6 bases from V and 3 from J; bases not matched to a gene: 3. The CDR3 region is CASRQGQGYEQYF. The CDR3 DNA reads as TGTGCCAGCAGGCAGGGACAGGGCTACGAGCAGTACTTC. The variable domain in full, completed from reference TRBV7-9 and TRBJ2-7, reads DTGVSQNPRHKITKRGQNVTFRCDPISEHNRLYWYRQTLGQGPEFLTYFQNEAQLEKSRLLSDRFSAERPKGSFSTLEIQRTEQGDSAMYLCASRQGQGYEQYFGPGTRLTVT.

The chain uses TRBV5-1 and TRBJ2-3, with TRBD1 matching 11 bases. Germline assignment: CDR1 SGHRS and CDR2 YFSETQ. CDR3 length: 16 amino acids. V shed 1 base, J shed 2 bases, and the junction held 3 bases outside the gene matches. In DNA form, the CDR3 reads TGCGCCAGCAGCTTGAAGGGACAGGGGGTCACAGATACGCAGTATTTT. As protein: CASSLKGQGVTDTQYF.

This chain uses TRBV10-1 with TRBJ2-1; TRBD2 aligns across 8 bases. Germline V gene lookup returns CDR1 WNHNN and CDR2 SYGVQD (reference sequence). The CDR3 length is 16 residues. Trimming removed 0 bases from V and 2 bases from J; junction bases left unmatched: 3. CDR3 protein: CASSESGGGPYNEQFF. CDR3 nucleotides: TGCGCCAGCAGTGAGTCAGGCGGGGGGCCCTACAATGAGCAGTTCTTC.